This T cell receptor beta chain derives from a study of T cells in Graves' hyperthyroidism and ophthalmopathy (dated by TCRdb to between 2018 and 2021). Regarding the complete study: Peripheral blood samples were taken at the time of initial diagnosis, prior to any treatment. The study also compared thyroid tissue and blood T-cell repertoires from over 5 Graves' hyperthyroidism patients. The paper describes TCR Vbeta CDR3 sequencing of 140 or so peripheral blood samples, made up of 40 to 45 ophthalmopathy patients, around 78 hyperthyroidism patients and approximately 17 progressor patients. The 100 discovery patients were randomly split 7:3 into training and test sets. TCR V-J signatures able to tell the groups apart were searched for in a discovery cohort of some 100 patients, of whom 40 to 45 had Graves' ophthalmopathy and 55 to 60 had stable Graves' hyperthyroidism. Prospective prediction of ophthalmopathy was tested in an independent validation cohort consisting of fewer than 20 hyperthyroidism patients and around 16 patients who later progressed to ophthalmopathy. After blood sampling, hyperthyroidism patients were treated with methimazole at a starting dose of 30 mg daily, and ophthalmopathy patients were treated with high-dose intravenous methylprednisolone. General findings and caveats noted by the study authors: In validation, the model predicted progression to ophthalmopathy with 60% to 71% sensitivity and roughly 72% specificity, a median of about six months before onset. No statistical method was used to fix the sample size in advance, and group allocation was not hidden from the investigators. Blood samples also contained most of the expanded thyroid clonotypes (frequency above 0.001), which suggests that blood repertoires may reflect thyroid immune responses. In cross-validation, a model built on a 13 V-J signature told ophthalmopathy apart from stable hyperthyroidism with 85% to 90% sensitivity and about 81% specificity, and in testing the same model reached 80%/75%.

Amplification of TCR beta CDR3 regions was carried out from RNA transcripts. A first-round RT-PCR of the TCR CDR3 used the HTBI primer set with the Qiagen OneStep RT-PCR kit. A second multiplex PCR round built the libraries, followed by size selection and purification. Sequencing of the libraries was done on an Illumina HiSeq2000 using paired-end 100 bp reads. The source study handled its data this way. Raw data were processed with SOAPnuke, discarding reads with adapters, uncalled bases, mean Phred below 15, or no exact constant-primer or identifier match. COPE v1.2.5 was used to merge the high-quality paired reads, and each unique nucleotide sequence was defined as a clonotype. Clonotypes were aligned to IMGT TRBV, TRBD and TRBJ reference segments using MiTCR v1.1. Analysis was restricted to V-J combinations with a frequency above 0.0001, which covered roughly 99% of repertoires. The TCS score was defined as F50 (clonal expansion) divided by E x V (chaos), with BLOSUM62-based TCRdist calculated between CDR3 peptides within each V-J. Welch's t-statistics and random forest reduced approximately 520 V-J features to roughly 13, which were used in a naive Bayes classifier (R e1071). TCRdb reprocessing: public reads trimmed at Q25 with fastp, clones called with MiXCR, in-frame beta chains kept. Duplicate CDR3 protein sequences are folded into a single record with the most common DNA and genes. For this entry, the V and J calls and clone size follow TCRdb and not the study's own pipeline. This sample lists 500,000 to 800,000 distinct CDR3 sequences; roughly 14% were detected once. The ten largest clones capture around 12% of the sample.

This clonotype was seen many times. The antigen it recognizes is unknown. Within one base of it there is no much larger clone, and no base qualities were kept. Inclusive of the bounding cysteine and phenylalanine, the CDR3 is 16 residues long. The kept DNA is CDR3 alone, 48 bases in frame from the first base. Unmatched junction bases come to 12, with V trimmed by 6 bases and J by 6 bases. The germline V gene specifies MNHNS as CDR1 and SASEGT as CDR2. Ophthalmopathy patients had moderately to severely active disease, Clinical Activity Score of at least 3, NOSPECS grade of at least 4, and duration under 3 months. The study excluded patients with uncontrolled infections, other autoimmune diseases, pregnancy or lactation. Diagnoses were established on the basis of clinical symptoms, serum thyroxine and TRAb, thyroid ultrasound, and orbital computed tomography. Ficoll-Paque density gradient centrifugation was used to isolate PBMCs from 8.5 to 10 ml of fresh peripheral blood. Total RNA was extracted with Trizol reagent, and quality was checked on an Agilent 2100 Bioanalyzer.

The origin of this receptor is a woman aged 45-65 years with Graves' ophthalmopathy. The chain couples TRBV6-1 to TRBJ2-7; 12 of the junction bases match TRBD1. The sample consisted of blood. Here is the DNA: TGTGCCAGCAGCCCGGTGTTGGGACAGGGGGCAGGCGAGCAGTACTTC. This yields the protein CASSPVLGQGAGEQYF.